This is a list of T cell receptor beta chains from one sample in a study of somatic mutations in cytotoxic T cells in rheumatoid arthritis. Assay: immunoSEQ multiplex PCR; the TCRdb copy retains only in-frame clones and omits some. This table holds about 30,000 clones, 82% found once. Sample: CD8+ T cells sorted from blood. The receptor source for this set is an adult with rheumatoid arthritis. The CDR3 runs from the conserved cysteine through the conserved F or W. D genes are given only for firm matches. The size field is filled for only some rows; it gives once, few, many or a size class.

d_gene,abundance,v_gene,j_gene,CDR3nt,CDR3aa
TRBD1,medium-sized,TRBV14,TRBJ2-3,TGTGCCAGCAGCCACAAGACAGGGGGCGGGAAAGATACGCAGTATTTT,CASSHKTGGGKDTQYF
NA,NA,TRBV30,TRBJ1-6,TGTGCCTGGAGTGTACAAAAGGGGAGGGCAGGGGAACCCAGCTCCTATAATTCACCCCTCCACTTT,CAWSVQKGRAGEPSSYNSPLHF
NA,medium-sized,TRBV27,TRBJ1-6,TGTGCCAGCAATTCTGGGGGGGCGGGTAATTCACCCCTCCACTTT,CASNSGGAGNSPLHF
NA,NA,TRBV27,TRBJ2-3,TGTGCCAGCAGGCCGAGTAGCACAGATACGCAGTATTTT,CASRPSSTDTQYF
NA,NA,TRBV6-5,TRBJ1-6,TGTGCCAGCAGTTTGGGAACTAATTCACCCCTCCACTTT,CASSLGTNSPLHF
NA,NA,TRBV27,TRBJ2-7,TGTGCCAGCAGTCCCTCTGTTGGTAATCCGGGGCAGTACTTC,CASSPSVGNPGQYF
NA,NA,TRBV6-1,TRBJ1-1,TGTGCCAGCACCCAAAGGGGGACTGGCAAAGCTTTCTTT,CASTQRGTGKAFF
TRBD1,NA,TRBV14,TRBJ2-7,TGTGCCAGCAGCCAAGGGACAGGAGGTTTCTACGAGCAGTACTTC,CASSQGTGGFYEQYF
NA,NA,TRBV28,TRBJ2-1,TGTGCCAGCAGTTTCACCCTATACAATGAGCAGTTCTTC,CASSFTLYNEQFF
TRBD1,few,TRBV5-5,TRBJ1-5,TGTGCCAGCAGCCCAGGACAGGGGCGGCAGCCCCAGCATTTT,CASSPGQGRQPQHF
NA,medium-sized,TRBV9,TRBJ1-1,TGTGCCAGCAGCGGATCCAGCAAGGGACCAGGGCGGGTTACTGAAGCTTTCTTT,CASSGSSKGPGRVTEAFF
NA,once,TRBV5-1,TRBJ2-7,TGCGCCAGCAGCTTGGAAACGCCTAGGGACGAGCAGTACTTC,CASSLETPRDEQYF
TRBD2,NA,TRBV7-6,TRBJ2-7,TGTGCCAGCAGCTTGGCTAGCGGGAACTACGAGCAGTACTTC,CASSLASGNYEQYF
NA,NA,TRBV7-9,TRBJ1-1,TGTGCCAGCAGCCCCGGCCGTGAAGCTTTCTTT,CASSPGREAFF
NA,few,TRBV6-4,TRBJ2-3,TGTGCCAGCAGTGACTCTGCGGGGAGCACAGATACGCAGTATTTT,CASSDSAGSTDTQYF
NA,NA,TRBV19,TRBJ1-1,TGTGCCAGTAGTTTAACAGTGAACACTGAAGCTTTCTTT,CASSLTVNTEAFF
NA,NA,TRBV29-1,TRBJ1-1,TGCAGCGTTGTGAGCTTCAAAGCTTTCTTT,CSVVSFKAFF
TRBD1,few,TRBV28,TRBJ1-6,TGTGCCAGCAGTGCCGTCGGACAGGCCTGGGCACCCCTCCACTTT,CASSAVGQAWAPLHF
NA,NA,TRBV7-9,TRBJ2-5,TGTGCCAGCAGCTTAAACGGTGGCAGTCCGGGAGAGACCCAGTACTTC,CASSLNGGSPGETQYF
NA,NA,TRBV4-1,TRBJ1-5,TGCGCCAGCAGCCAAGTTTTTGGACAGAGTCGCAATCAGCCCCAGCATTTT,CASSQVFGQSRNQPQHF
NA,NA,TRBV28,TRBJ2-3,TGTGCCAGCAGTTCCAATTTACGGGATCATACCACAGATACGCAGTATTTT,CASSSNLRDHTTDTQYF
TRBD2,once,TRBV9,TRBJ2-1,TGTGCCAGCAGCTCCCAGGGACTAGCGTTTAATGAGCAGTTCTTC,CASSSQGLAFNEQFF
TRBD1,NA,TRBV11-1,TRBJ2-1,TGTGCCAGCAGCTTTAGACAGGGACCTTACAATGAGCAGTTCTTC,CASSFRQGPYNEQFF
NA,NA,TRBV29-1,TRBJ1-1,TGCAGCGCGGGCACTGAAGCTTTCTTT,CSAGTEAFF
NA,NA,TRBV28,TRBJ1-2,TGTGCCAGCAGTTGGGTGGCCCGTGAATGGGGCCTGGAGAAGGGCTACACCTTC,CASSWVAREWGLEKGYTF
NA,NA,TRBV10-3,TRBJ1-1,TGTGCCATCAGTGAGAGAGGGGGAGAGGCGAACACTGAAGCTTTCTTT,CAISERGGEANTEAFF
TRBD1,few,TRBV27,TRBJ1-4,TGTGCCAGCAGTCTGACAGGGGGCGGCGAAAAACTGTTTTTT,CASSLTGGGEKLFF
NA,few,TRBV4-3,TRBJ1-2,TGCGCCAGCAGCCAAGTTCAGGTGCCACCTGTATATGGCTACACCTTC,CASSQVQVPPVYGYTF
NA,NA,TRBV15,TRBJ1-2,TGTGCCACCAGCAGAGATAGGGCAGGGGATCGGTATGGCTACACCTTC,CATSRDRAGDRYGYTF
TRBD1,NA,TRBV4-1,TRBJ1-2,TGCGCCAGCAGCCCTGGATTGGACAGGGGCCCTAACTATGGCTACACCTTC,CASSPGLDRGPNYGYTF
NA,NA,TRBV7-2,TRBJ1-1,TGTGCCAGCAGCTTATTTCCCCTTTTGAACACTGAAGCTTTCTTT,CASSLFPLLNTEAFF
NA,once,TRBV5-1,TRBJ1-6,TGCGCCAGCAGCCATTTGGGGGTCACAGGGACCTCCTATAATTCACCCCTCCACTTT,CASSHLGVTGTSYNSPLHF
TRBD1,NA,TRBV19,TRBJ1-2,TGTGCCAGTCACAGGGGACAATCGGGCTACACCTTC,CASHRGQSGYTF
NA,once,TRBV6-5,TRBJ2-7,TGTGCCACCGTTGGGGCAGGGAACTACGAGCAGTACTTC,CATVGAGNYEQYF
NA,NA,TRBV7-6,TRBJ2-7,TGTGCCAGCAGCTCCCTCCCCCGGCAGGCGGACTACGAGCAGTACTTC,CASSSLPRQADYEQYF
TRBD1,NA,TRBV11-3,TRBJ2-7,TGTGCCAGCAGCCGAGGGACAGGGAACTACGAGCAGTACTTC,CASSRGTGNYEQYF
NA,NA,TRBV9,TRBJ2-1,TGTGCCAGCAGCGCCCCTGAAAACAACAATGAGCAGTTCTTC,CASSAPENNNEQFF
NA,NA,TRBV11-2,TRBJ2-7,TGTGCCAGCAGCCCTCGGGCCCCCCCCACCTACGAGCAGTACTTC,CASSPRAPPTYEQYF
NA,medium-sized,TRBV7-6,TRBJ1-3,TGTGCCAGCGTCCAAAGCACAGGGTCTGGAAACACCATATATTTT,CASVQSTGSGNTIYF
NA,few,TRBV4-1,TRBJ1-2,TGCGCCAGCAGCCAAGAAGCGGGATGGAGGGCCGGCGGCTACACCTTC,CASSQEAGWRAGGYTF
NA,NA,TRBV7-9,TRBJ2-7,TGTGCCAGCAGCTTAGCCGGGAACCTCTACGAGCAGTACTTC,CASSLAGNLYEQYF
TRBD2,NA,TRBV5-5,TRBJ2-1,TGTGCCAGCAGTAGAGAGGCTAGCGGGGGGAACAATGAGCAGTTCTTC,CASSREASGGNNEQFF
TRBD2,NA,TRBV29-1,TRBJ2-7,TGCAGCGTTGTAGCGGGGGCCGGGGAGCAGTACTTC,CSVVAGAGEQYF
TRBD2,NA,TRBV12-5,TRBJ2-7,TGTGCTAGTGGACCGTATAGCGGGAGGAGTTCGACCTACGAGCAGTACTTC,CASGPYSGRSSTYEQYF
TRBD2,NA,TRBV6-4,TRBJ2-3,TGTGCCAGCAGCCCTACTAGCGGGAGCACAGATACGCAGTATTTT,CASSPTSGSTDTQYF
NA,NA,TRBV12-5,TRBJ2-1,TGTGCTAGTGGTTTGGCGGGACTAAAGGGGGATGAGCAGTTCTTC,CASGLAGLKGDEQFF
TRBD1,NA,TRBV6-5,TRBJ2-5,TGTGCCAGCAGTTACGGGTCGGGGACAGGAGAGACCCAGTACTTC,CASSYGSGTGETQYF